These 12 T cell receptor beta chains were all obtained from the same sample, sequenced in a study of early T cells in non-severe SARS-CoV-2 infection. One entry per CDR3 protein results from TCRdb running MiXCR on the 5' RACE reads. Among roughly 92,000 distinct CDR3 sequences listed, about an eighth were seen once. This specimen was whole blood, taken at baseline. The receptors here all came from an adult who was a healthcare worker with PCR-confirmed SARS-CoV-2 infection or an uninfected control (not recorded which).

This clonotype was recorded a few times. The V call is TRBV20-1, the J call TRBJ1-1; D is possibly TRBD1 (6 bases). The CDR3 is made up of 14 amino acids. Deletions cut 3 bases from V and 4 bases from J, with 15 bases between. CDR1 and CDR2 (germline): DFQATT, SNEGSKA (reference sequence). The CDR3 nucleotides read TGCAGTGCTAGGGGGGGGCAGCGTTTCACTGAAGCTTTCTTT. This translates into CSARGGQRFTEAFF.

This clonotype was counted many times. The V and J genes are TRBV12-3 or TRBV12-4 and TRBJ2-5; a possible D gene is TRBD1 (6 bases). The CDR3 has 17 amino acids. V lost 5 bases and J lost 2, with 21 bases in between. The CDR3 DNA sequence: TGTGCCAGCAGTCACTACCGGGACAACCCCGGACAAGAGACCCAGTACTTC. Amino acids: CASSHYRDNPGQETQYF.

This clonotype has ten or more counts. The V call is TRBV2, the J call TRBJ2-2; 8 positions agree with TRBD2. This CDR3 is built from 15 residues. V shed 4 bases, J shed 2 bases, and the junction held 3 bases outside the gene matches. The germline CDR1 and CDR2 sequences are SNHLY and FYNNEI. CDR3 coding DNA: TGTGCCAGCAGTGTACTAGCGGATAACACCGGGGAGCTGTTTTTT. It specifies CASSVLADNTGELFF. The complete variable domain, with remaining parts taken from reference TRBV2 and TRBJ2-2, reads EPEVTQTPSHQVTQMGQEVILRCVPISNHLYFYWYRQILGQKVEFLVSFYNNEISEKSEIFDDQFSVERPDGSNFTLKIRSTKLEDSAMYFCASSVLADNTGELFFGEGSRLTVL.

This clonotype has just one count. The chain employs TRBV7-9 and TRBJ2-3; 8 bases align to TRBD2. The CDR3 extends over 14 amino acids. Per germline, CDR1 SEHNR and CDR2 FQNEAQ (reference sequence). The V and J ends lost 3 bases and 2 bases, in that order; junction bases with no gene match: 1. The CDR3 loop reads CASSFSGNTDTQYF. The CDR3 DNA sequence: TGTGCCAGCAGCTTTAGCGGGAACACAGATACGCAGTATTTT.

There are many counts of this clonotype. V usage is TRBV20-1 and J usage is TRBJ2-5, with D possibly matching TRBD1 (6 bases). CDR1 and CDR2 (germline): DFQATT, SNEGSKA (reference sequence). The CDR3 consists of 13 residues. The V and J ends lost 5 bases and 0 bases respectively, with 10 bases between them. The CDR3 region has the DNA TGCAGTGCTCCTGGACAGAACCAAGAGACCCAGTACTTC. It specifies CSAPGQNQETQYF.

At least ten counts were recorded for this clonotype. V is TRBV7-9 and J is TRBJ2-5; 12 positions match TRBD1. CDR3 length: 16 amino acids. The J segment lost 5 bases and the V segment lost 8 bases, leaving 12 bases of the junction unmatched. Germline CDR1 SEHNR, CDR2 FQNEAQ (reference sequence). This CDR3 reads CASARGDRGLSETQYF. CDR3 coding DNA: TGTGCCAGCGCCCGAGGGGACAGGGGGCTTAGCGAGACCCAGTACTTC.

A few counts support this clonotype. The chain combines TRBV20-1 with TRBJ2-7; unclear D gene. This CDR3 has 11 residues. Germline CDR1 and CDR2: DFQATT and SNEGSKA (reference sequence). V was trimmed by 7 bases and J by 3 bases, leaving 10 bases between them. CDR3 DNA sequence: TGCAGTGTCGGCCTATACTACGAGCAGTACTTC. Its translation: CSVGLYYEQYF.

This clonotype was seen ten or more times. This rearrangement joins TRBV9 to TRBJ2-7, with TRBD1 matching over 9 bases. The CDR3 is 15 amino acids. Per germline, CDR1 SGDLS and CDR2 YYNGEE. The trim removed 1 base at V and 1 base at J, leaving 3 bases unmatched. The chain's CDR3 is CASSVSGTGSYEQYF. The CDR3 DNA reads TGTGCCAGCAGCGTAAGTGGGACAGGGTCCTACGAGCAGTACTTC.

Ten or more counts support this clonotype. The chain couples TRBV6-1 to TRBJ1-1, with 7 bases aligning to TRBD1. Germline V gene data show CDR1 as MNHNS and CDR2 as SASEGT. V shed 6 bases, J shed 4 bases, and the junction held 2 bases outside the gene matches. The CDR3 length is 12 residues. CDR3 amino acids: CASRQGSTEAFF. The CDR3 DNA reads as TGTGCCAGCAGACAGGGGTCCACTGAAGCTTTCTTT.

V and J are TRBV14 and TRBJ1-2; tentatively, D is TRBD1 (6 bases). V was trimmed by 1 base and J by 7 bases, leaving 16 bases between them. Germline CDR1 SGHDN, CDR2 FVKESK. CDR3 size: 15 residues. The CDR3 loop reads CASSQAPGHLPGYTF. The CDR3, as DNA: TGTGCCAGCAGCCAAGCCCCGGGACACCTCCCTGGCTACACCTTC.

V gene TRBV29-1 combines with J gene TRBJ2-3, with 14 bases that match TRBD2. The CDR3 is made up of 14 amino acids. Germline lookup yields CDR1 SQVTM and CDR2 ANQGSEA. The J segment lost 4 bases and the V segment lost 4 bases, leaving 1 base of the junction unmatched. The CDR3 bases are TGCAGCGTTGGACTAGCGGGAGGGGCAGATACGCAGTATTTT. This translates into CSVGLAGGADTQYF.

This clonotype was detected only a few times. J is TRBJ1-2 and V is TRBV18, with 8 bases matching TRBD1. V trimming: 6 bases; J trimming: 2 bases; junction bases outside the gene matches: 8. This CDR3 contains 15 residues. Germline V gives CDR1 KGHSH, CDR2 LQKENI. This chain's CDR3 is CASSQRQGYNYGYTF. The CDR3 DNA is TGTGCCAGCTCCCAAAGACAGGGGTACAACTATGGCTACACCTTC.